The 31 T cell receptor beta chains below were found in one sample sequenced in a study of tumor-infiltrating lymphocytes in primary liver carcinoma. Unsorted whole blood supplied the blood RNA, and germline DNA was isolated too. Total RNA amounting to around 450 ng was the source from which TCR beta cDNA was made with a constant-region primer. Researchers made the TCR beta libraries by running three nested multiplex PCR rounds with slightly modified ARM-PCR. The study ran its first two PCR rounds for approximately 10 cycles each, using TRBV1-TRBV30 forward primers and a C-beta reverse primer. MiXCR was run by TCRdb on the multiplex PCR reads, yielding one entry per CDR3 protein. This table has some 320,000 distinct CDR3 sequences, approximately 65% appearing once. Sequenced: peripheral blood. All receptors come from a man between 40 and 49 years old with primary liver carcinoma and hepatitis B virus infection.

For this clonotype: Given the absence of the conserved phenylalanine or tryptophan at the CDR3 end, a read error is likely. It is unclear where the CDR3 begins or ends on the DNA, so no DNA is shown, and the CDR3 is as TCRdb lists it. The rearrangement joins TRBV11-2 to TRBJ2-5. The CDR3 spans 14 amino acids, including both terminal residues. The germline V gene encodes CDR1 SGHAT and CDR2 FQNNGV. The CDR3 spells CASSGFYGQETQYS.

This clonotype was observed at least ten times. This chain uses TRBV5-4 with TRBJ2-7; D perhaps matches TRBD1 (6 bases). The CDR3 sequence is 14 residues long. Germline V lookup: CDR1 SGHNT, CDR2 YYREEE (reference sequence). V lost 0 bases to trimming and J lost 2 bases, with 9 bases between them. Here the CDR3 reads CASSLGTDTYEQYF. CDR3 coding DNA: TGTGCCAGCAGCTTGGGGACAGACACCTACGAGCAGTACTTC.

As concerns this clonotype: This clone may be a read error of a much larger clone one base away. The V and J genes are TRBV12-3 or TRBV12-4 and TRBJ1-2; tentative D call: TRBD1 (6 bases). The germline V and J ends were trimmed by 7 bases and 5 bases, with 14 bases remaining between them. This CDR3 contains 13 residues. CDR3: CASTKQGLYGYTF. The DNA for the CDR3 is TGTGCCAGCACTAAACAGGGCTTATATGGCTACACCTTC.

As concerns this clonotype: Since the CDR3 does not end with the conserved phenylalanine or tryptophan, this likely comes from a read error. The chain links TRBV28 to TRBJ2-3; 9 positions match TRBD1. The V gene end was trimmed by 3 bases and the J gene end by 0 bases; junction bases not matched to a gene: 4. This CDR3 region has 16 residues. Germline assignment: CDR1 MDHEN and CDR2 SYDVKM. The chain's CDR3 is CASSFGTGLSTDTQYY. DNA of the CDR3: TGTGCCAGCAGTTTTGGGACAGGGCTAAGCACAGATACGCAGTATTAT.

The genes are TRBV7-9 and TRBJ2-7; D not resolved. The CDR3 extends over 11 amino acids. Between the trimmed V and J ends, which lost 5 bases and 3 bases, there was a span of 5 bases. Per the germline V gene, CDR1 is SEHNR and CDR2 is FQNEAQ (reference sequence). The CDR3 DNA sequence: TGTGCCAGCAGCACCGGCTACGAGCAGTACTTC. Protein sequence: CASSTGYEQYF.

On this clonotype: A read error may produce the germline difference seen at one junction end. DNA for the CDR3: TGTGCCAGCAGCCTATCCGGGACAGGGGGGGGAGAGACCCAGCACTTC. This codes for CASSLSGTGGGETQHF. The chain is built from TRBV5-6 and TRBJ2-5, with TRBD1 identical over 11 bases. The CDR3 runs 16 residues. Germline CDR1 is SGHDT and CDR2 is YYEEEE.

This clonotype was detected a few times. The chain is built from TRBV7-9 and TRBJ2-7; a possible D gene is TRBD1 (6 bases). CDR3 size: 13 residues. Per the germline V gene, CDR1 is SEHNR and CDR2 is FQNEAQ (reference sequence). Trimming stripped 5 bases from V and 0 bases from J, with 8 bases between. CDR3 in amino acids: CASSPDSSYEQYF. The DNA of the CDR3 is TGTGCCAGCAGCCCGGACAGCTCCTACGAGCAGTACTTC.

As to this clonotype: A read error may account for a junction end that differs from germline. The chain combines TRBV10-3 with TRBJ2-5; D uncertain. This CDR3 contains 13 residues. Germline CDR1 and CDR2: ENHRY and SYGVKD. Here the CDR3 DNA reads TGTACCATCAGCGAACCGGCTCAAGAGACCCAGCACTTC. As protein: CTISEPAQETQHF.

This clonotype was detected ten times or more. V usage is TRBV12-3 or TRBV12-4 and J usage is TRBJ1-4; D perhaps matches TRBD1 (5 bases). V was pared by 4 bases and J by 7 bases, with 7 bases between. This CDR3 has 12 amino acids. This chain's CDR3 is CASSYGAEKLFF. Here the CDR3 DNA reads TGTGCCAGCAGTTACGGGGCTGAAAAACTGTTTTTT.

This clonotype occurred a few times. V usage is TRBV7-9 and J usage is TRBJ1-2; D gene unclear. The CDR3 spans 12 residues. V was clipped by 4 bases and J by 4 bases, with 7 bases between them. CDR1 and CDR2 from the germline V gene are SEHNR and FQNEAQ (reference sequence). For the CDR3, the DNA is TGTGCCAGCAGCTACGGGAGCTATGGCTACACCTTC. Protein: CASSYGSYGYTF.

A word on this clonotype: This clone may be a read error of a much larger clone one base away. It is likely a read error, because the conserved phenylalanine at the end of the CDR3 is missing. This chain joins TRBV11-3 and TRBJ2-1, with D unresolved. This CDR3 has 13 residues. Trimming removed 0 bases from V and 8 bases from J, with 8 bases in between. Germline-derived CDR1 and CDR2 are SGHNT and YENEEA. The CDR3 loop is CASSLELGDEQFI. The CDR3, as DNA: TGTGCCAGCAGCTTAGAGTTAGGCGATGAGCAGTTCATC.

Ten or more counts support this clonotype. The chain uses TRBV12-3 or TRBV12-4 and TRBJ2-3, with 9 positions matching TRBD2. After removal of 2 bases from V and 1 base from J, the junction contained 13 bases not matched to a gene. This CDR3 comprises 19 residues. The CDR3 DNA reads as TGTGCCAGCAGTTTACTTTTTCGAGGGCTAGCGGGACGCACAGATACGCAGTATTTT. Amino acids: CASSLLFRGLAGRTDTQYF.

For this clonotype: At one end, the junction sequence differs from germline, possibly due to a read error. The chain carries TRBV12-3 or TRBV12-4 and TRBJ2-1; 7 nucleotides agree with TRBD1. This CDR3 comprises 13 residues. CDR3 DNA sequence: TGTGCCAGCGGCCGGGACAGCTACAATGAGCAGCTCTTC. The encoded protein is CASGRDSYNEQLF.

Concerning this clonotype itself: At one end, the junction sequence differs from germline, possibly due to a read error. The chain combines TRBV28 with TRBJ1-1; TRBD1 might be the D (5 bases). The CDR3 is 16 residues long. Per the germline V gene, CDR1 is MDHEN and CDR2 is SYDVKM. CDR3 loop: CATSPRAYRRDTEAFF. The DNA for the CDR3 is TGTGCCACCAGTCCCCGGGCCTACAGGCGCGACACTGAAGCTTTCTTT.

The rearrangement links TRBV7-9 to TRBJ1-5; a possible D gene is TRBD1 (5 bases). This CDR3 has 16 amino acids. The V gene's germline CDR1 is SEHNR and CDR2 FQNEAQ (reference sequence). V was trimmed by 1 base and J by 1 base, leaving 11 bases between them. CDR3 sequence reads: CASSLDLGPSNQPQHF. The CDR3 bases are TGTGCCAGCAGCTTAGATTTGGGACCCAGCAATCAGCCCCAGCATTTT.

On this clonotype itself: Possible read error: a much larger clone is one base away. The chain recombines TRBV6-2 or TRBV6-3 with TRBJ2-7; 9 bases match TRBD1. Germline V lookup: CDR1 MNHEY, CDR2 SVGEGT. The length of the CDR3 is 14 residues. The CDR3 is CVSKSTGGSYEQYF. CDR3 nucleotide sequence: TGTGTCAGCAAATCGACAGGGGGATCCTACGAGCAGTACTTC.

The chain uses TRBV28 and TRBJ2-3, with TRBD1 as a possible D gene (6 bases). The germline V gene encodes CDR1 MDHEN and CDR2 SYDVKM. The CDR3 loop spans 17 amino acids. The V gene lost 5 bases and the J gene lost 3 bases, with 21 bases spanning the gap. CDR3 region: CASSQEWGTRKTDTQYF. The CDR3 bases are TGTGCCAGCAGTCAAGAATGGGGGACAAGGAAAACAGATACGCAGTATTTT.

Comment on this clonotype: A much larger clone lies one base from this, so it may be a read error. The rearrangement links TRBV6-2 or TRBV6-3 to TRBJ2-2; D uncertain. The CDR3 is 15 residues long. Germline CDR1 and CDR2: MNHEY and SVGEGT. Here the CDR3 DNA reads TGTGCCAGCAGCTATGACGGACGGGCAGGTGGGGTGCTGTTTTTT. It is translated as CASSYDGRAGGVLFF.

For this clonotype: The germline gene is not matched at one end of the junction; a read error may be the cause. The chain joins TRBV5-4 to TRBJ2-1; D might be TRBD2 (7 bases). This CDR3 spans 17 amino acids. Germline lookup yields CDR1 SGHNT and CDR2 YYREEE (reference sequence). For the CDR3, the DNA is TGTGCCAGTAGCCCGGGGGGAAACAGGGTCTCCTACAATGAGCAGTCCTTC. It is translated as CASSPGGNRVSYNEQSF.

Comment on this clonotype: A read error may explain this, as a much larger clone is one base away. This chain uses TRBV4-1 with TRBJ2-3, with 12 bases that match TRBD2. The CDR3 is 17 residues long. The junction had 10 bases not matched to a gene; V was cut back by 5 bases and J by 4 bases. CDR1 is MGHRA and CDR2 is YSYEKL in the germline V gene. In DNA form, the CDR3 reads TGCGCCAGCAGCACCTCGACTAGCGGGAGTGCCTCAGATACGCAGTATTTT. It codes for CASSTSTSGSASDTQYF.

On this clonotype itself: A read error may produce the germline difference seen at one junction end. The chain couples TRBV11-2 to TRBJ1-3, with D perhaps matching TRBD1 (5 bases). The CDR3 has 15 residues. Germline loops: CDR1 SGHAT, CDR2 FQNNGV. The CDR3 region is CASSLTGTGMHTTYF. For the CDR3, the DNA is TGTGCCAGCAGTTTAACCGGGACGGGAATGCACACCACATATTTT.

This clonotype has only one observation. The junction does not match germline at one end; this may be a read error. V and J are TRBV10-3 and TRBJ1-3; no definite D call. Germline assignment: CDR1 ENHRY and CDR2 SYGVKD. The CDR3 consists of 16 residues. The CDR3 bases are TGTGTCATCAGACCCACCGGCAGGCAGTCTGGAAACACCATATATTTT. It is translated as CVIRPTGRQSGNTIYF.

This clonotype was recorded at least ten times. The V call is TRBV4-1, the J call TRBJ2-7; 8 bases agree with TRBD1. The CDR3 has 17 amino acids. J gave up 1 base and V 1 base, and 9 bases lay outside the gene matches. Germline CDR1 is MGHRA and CDR2 is YSYEKL. This CDR3 is CASSQGSGQVMSYEQYF. The CDR3 DNA sequence: TGCGCCAGCAGCCAAGGGTCGGGACAGGTTATGTCCTACGAGCAGTACTTC.

At least ten counts were recorded for this clonotype. This sequence joins TRBV4-1 and TRBJ2-1; D not resolved. The germline V gene encodes CDR1 MGHRA and CDR2 YSYEKL. This CDR3 region has 17 residues. Trimming stripped 2 bases from V and 0 bases from J, with 14 bases between. CDR3 bases: TGCGCCAGCAGCCAACTAGACATGGGGTTCTCCTACAATGAGCAGTTCTTC. Amino acid sequence: CASSQLDMGFSYNEQFF.

This clonotype was observed a single time. Sequence at one end of the junction differs from germline and may be a read error. V and J are TRBV4-1 and TRBJ2-1; a possible D gene is TRBD1 (5 bases). The CDR3 runs 18 residues. Germline CDR1 MGHRA, CDR2 YSYEKL. The CDR3, as DNA: TGCGCCGGCAGCCAAGAAAGGGGTCAGAGAACCTCCTACAATGAGCAGTTCTTC. Its translation: CAGSQERGQRTSYNEQFF.

This clonotype was recorded only once. The chain uses TRBV11-1 and TRBJ1-3; no firm D call. The CDR3 contains 16 residues. V shed 3 bases and J shed 5 bases, with 17 bases lying between them. CDR1 is SGHAT, CDR2 FQDESV, per germline (reference sequence). The CDR3 spells CASSFTASGPRNTIYF. For the CDR3, the DNA is TGTGCCAGCAGCTTTACTGCCAGCGGCCCGCGAAACACCATATATTTT.

For this clonotype: A much larger clone is a single base away; this may be a read error. The chain recombines TRBV30 with TRBJ1-1; D not resolved. The length of the CDR3 is 12 residues. The germline V gene encodes CDR1 GTSNPN and CDR2 SVGIG (reference sequence). CDR3 amino acids: CARRITYTEAFF. For the CDR3, the DNA is TGTGCCCGGAGGATAACGTACACTGAAGCTTTCTTT. Drawing the rest from reference TRBV30 and TRBJ1-1, the complete variable domain is SQTIHQWPATLVQPVGSPLSLECTVEGTSNPNLYWYRQAAGRGLQLLFYSVGIGQISSEVPQNLSASRPQDRQFILSSKKLLLSDSGFYLCARRITYTEAFFGQGTRLTVV.

The genes are TRBV6-1 and TRBJ1-2; D is unresolved. CDR1 MNHNS and CDR2 SASEGT come from the germline V gene. The CDR3 runs to 16 residues. The V gene lost 6 bases and the J gene lost 4 bases, with 21 bases spanning the gap. This chain's CDR3 is CASSSRNMDQSYGYTF. The CDR3 nucleotides read TGTGCCAGCAGCTCAAGAAACATGGACCAATCCTATGGCTACACCTTC.

Concerning this clonotype itself: The junction shows a germline mismatch at one end, possibly a read error. V gene TRBV11-3 combines with J gene TRBJ2-2, with D unresolved. This CDR3 comprises 14 residues. The germline V gene encodes CDR1 SGHNT and CDR2 YENEEA. CDR3 in amino acids: CAGSLMGNTGELFF. The CDR3 DNA reads TGCGCCGGCAGCTTAATGGGTAACACCGGGGAGCTGTTTTTT.

The V and J genes are TRBV28 and TRBJ2-4, with D unresolved. V lost 7 bases and J 2 bases, leaving 9 bases between the germline ends. Germline CDR1 and CDR2: MDHEN and SYDVKM. The CDR3 covers 13 residues. The CDR3 region has the DNA TGTGCCAGCAAGTCTCAACCCAAAAACATTCAGTACTTC. This codes for CASKSQPKNIQYF.

Comments on this clonotype: One base away lies a much larger clone, so this may be a sequencing read error. This chain joins TRBV2 and TRBJ2-7; D not certain. V lost 7 bases to trimming and J lost 3 bases, with 10 bases between them. CDR3 length: 12 amino acids. Germline CDR1 SNHLY, CDR2 FYNNEI. The CDR3 coding sequence is TGTGCCAGCACTGTGGACGTCTACGAGCAGTACTTC. Translated: CASTVDVYEQYF.